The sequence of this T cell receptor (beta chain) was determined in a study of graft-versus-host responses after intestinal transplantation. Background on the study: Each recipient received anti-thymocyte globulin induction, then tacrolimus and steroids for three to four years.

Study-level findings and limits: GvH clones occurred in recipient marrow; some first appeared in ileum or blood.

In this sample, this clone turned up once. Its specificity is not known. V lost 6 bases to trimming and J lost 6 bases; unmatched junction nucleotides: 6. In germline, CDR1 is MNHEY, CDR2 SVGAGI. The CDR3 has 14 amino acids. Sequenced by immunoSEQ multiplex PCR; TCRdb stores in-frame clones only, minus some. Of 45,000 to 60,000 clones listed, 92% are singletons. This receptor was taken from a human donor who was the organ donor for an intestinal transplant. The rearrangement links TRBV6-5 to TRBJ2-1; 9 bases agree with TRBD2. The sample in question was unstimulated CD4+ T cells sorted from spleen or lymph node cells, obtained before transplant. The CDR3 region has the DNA TGTGCCAGCAGAAGACTAGCGGAGTTCAATGAGCAGTTCTTC. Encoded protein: CASRRLAEFNEQFF.